The table lists the clone carrying this T cell receptor beta chain with a few counts. Profiling relied on immunoSEQ multiplex PCR, and the TCRdb table lists in-frame clones only, not all of them. The repertoire holds around 510,000 clones, with around three quarters as singletons. This sample was taken from a study of shared clonotypes between healthy human individuals. This CDR3 region has 12 residues. From germline, CDR1 is SQVTM and CDR2 ANQGSEA. The rearrangement links TRBV29-1 to TRBJ2-5, with a weak D call TRBD2 (5 bases). Matching the DNA end better, TRBJ2-7 makes the J call doubtful. The sequence was collected from a middle-aged woman in good health. Some clones in this sample may be carry-over from other donors' samples. Sequencing used PBMCs. The DNA of the CDR3 is TGCAGCGTGGCTAGCAGCTCCTACGAGCAGTACTTC. Translating gives CSVASSSYEQYF.